Reported below is one TCR beta chain. The antigen remains undetermined. The sample is drawn from a study of T-cell memory formation after mild COVID-19. Study-wide points: Contracting clones localized mainly to CM and EM when CD4+ and mainly to EMRA when CD8+. Some responding clones appeared in pre-infection memory, suggesting cross-reactive memory joined.

CDR3 size: 12 residues. CDR1 and CDR2 (germline): MNHEY, SVGEGT. Trimming stripped 6 bases from V and 9 bases from J, with 14 bases between. TCRdb redid the calling of the 5' RACE reads with MiXCR, one entry per CDR3 protein. The sample has under 250,000 distinct CDR3 sequences; more than 25% are singletons. The rearrangement uses TRBV6-2 or TRBV6-3 and TRBJ1-1; D might be TRBD1 (5 bases). This receptor was taken from an adult woman who had mild COVID-19 (a few samples of this study predate the infection). Cell type and time point are not known. Sequenced sample: PBMCs or a T cell subset sorted from them (not recorded which). The CDR3 sequence: CASSSGLLKAFF. The CDR3 bases are TGTGCCAGCAGCTCGGGACTACTGAAAGCTTTCTTT.